This T cell receptor (beta chain) was captured in a study of CD8+CD57+ T cells in acquired aplastic anemia. Overall study findings and caveats: Patients showed no significant difference from controls in CD8+ Simpson's diversity.

This CDR3 spans 15 amino acids. CDR1 is LNHDA, CDR2 SQIVND, per germline (reference sequence). Trimming cost V 4 bases and J 2 bases, with 14 bases left between them. On this clonotype: No antigen is known for it.

CDR3 and TCR beta VDJ profiling relied on a genomic DNA template. Via MiXCR, TCRdb re-called the reads, giving one row per CDR3 protein. In the table there are roughly 58,000 distinct CDR3 sequences, under 55% of which are singletons. The TCR originated in a human donor in good health, serving as a control. The sequenced sample consisted of sorted CD4+, CD8+, or CD8+CD57+ T cells (not recorded which) from PBMCs. V usage is TRBV19 and J usage is TRBJ1-2; TRBD1 might be the D (6 bases). The CDR3 DNA reads as TGTGCCAGTAGTACTCCTCAGGGGAGAAACTATGGCTACACCTTC. This codes for CASSTPQGRNYGYTF.